This entry describes one T cell receptor (beta chain). What it binds is unknown. The data were taken from a study of OX40 agonist ivuxolimab in advanced cancers. Background on the study: Hepatocellular carcinoma, melanoma, renal cell or head and neck cancer affected the dose-escalation patients.

Broader study findings: Compared with others, partial responders at 0.1-3.0 mg/kg displayed clonal expansion among the lowest.

Trimming cost V 8 bases and J 5 bases, with 18 bases left between them. The germline gives CDR1 SQVTM, CDR2 ANQGSEA. This CDR3 spans 13 amino acids. Clones were read by immunoSEQ multiplex PCR, and TCRdb kept only the in-frame ones, dropping some. The table shows some 66,000 clones, with around 90% occurring only once. V and J are TRBV29-1 and TRBJ2-5, with D perhaps being TRBD1 or TRBD2 (5 bases each). The receptor's source is an adult with an advanced solid tumor such as melanoma, head and neck, liver or kidney cancer. Material: CD4+ or CD8+ T cells sorted from blood, obtained in a trial of the OX40 agonist ivuxolimab. The CDR3 bases are TGCAGCCTTCGGAAGGGGCCGGGGGAGACCCAGTACTTC. Protein: CSLRKGPGETQYF.